These 23 T cell receptor beta chains were sequenced from one sample in a study of cytomegalovirus exposure and HLA in healthy donors (dated 2017 in TCRdb). Library preparation used the immunoSEQ multiplex PCR assay. For the multiplex PCR, a mixture combining 60 forward primers for TCR Vbeta segments and 13 reverse primers for TCR Jbeta segments was used. TCRdb's version of the immuneACCESS table is confined to in-frame rearrangements and falls short of the full clone set. An unresolved V gene accounts for under half of the shortfall where checked; the remainder is of unknown origin. This sample comprises 210,000 or so clones, roughly 80% of them detected only once. The top ten clones comprise around 0.2% of the sample. Sequenced input: PBMCs. The receptors stem from a girl aged 2-10 years in good health and CMV-seronegative.

The rearrangement links TRBV6-1 to TRBJ2-2; 7 bases map to TRBD2. The V and J ends lost 6 bases and 8 bases, in that order; junction bases with no gene match: 6. The CDR3 length is 13 residues. CDR1 is MNHNS and CDR2 is SASEGT in the germline V gene. The CDR3 sequence is CASSEGGSGELFF. In DNA, the CDR3 is TGTGCCAGCAGCGAGGGAGGGTCGGGGGAGCTGTTTTTT.

V usage is TRBV10-1 and J usage is TRBJ1-2, with D possibly matching TRBD1 (5 bases). Germline CDR1 reads WNHNN; CDR2 reads SYGVQD (reference sequence). The V end was cut by 0 bases, the J end by 8 bases, with 13 bases between. This CDR3 spans 14 amino acids. The CDR3 sequence: CASSESWGGGGYTF. As DNA, the CDR3 is TGCGCCAGCAGTGAGTCCTGGGGCGGTGGCGGCTACACCTTC.

J is TRBJ2-3 and V is TRBV6-5, with D possibly TRBD1 on 6 matching bases. From germline, CDR1 is MNHEY and CDR2 SVGAGI. The CDR3 length is 14 residues. V was cut by 5 bases and J by 2 bases, with 11 bases left in between. The CDR3 sequence is CASSMTGNTDTQYF. CDR3 bases: TGTGCCAGCAGTATGACAGGAAACACAGATACGCAGTATTTT.

J is TRBJ2-3 and V is TRBV19; D unresolved. Germline CDR1 and CDR2: LNHDA and SQIVND (reference sequence). The CDR3 runs to 15 residues. V was cut by 5 bases and J by 6 bases, with 18 bases left in between. The CDR3 here is CASSFLFPGGDTQYF. The CDR3 coding sequence is TGTGCCAGTAGTTTTTTGTTCCCGGGTGGGGATACGCAGTATTTT.

This clone was detected only a few times. V is TRBV6-5 and J is TRBJ1-6; 7 bases fit TRBD1. The germline gives CDR1 MNHEY, CDR2 SVGAGI. The CDR3 has 13 amino acids. The junction had 5 bases not matched to a gene; V was cut back by 6 bases and J by 9 bases. Here the CDR3 reads CASRQGLASPLHF. Here the CDR3 DNA reads TGTGCCAGCAGACAGGGGCTGGCTTCACCCCTCCACTTT.

V gene TRBV4-1 combines with J gene TRBJ1-1; TRBD1 matches at 7 bases. V shed 0 bases and J 0 bases; nucleotides not matched to a gene: 10. This CDR3 region has 18 residues. Looked up from germline, CDR1 is MGHRA and CDR2 is YSYEKL. CDR3 loop: CASSQEVVTGAMNTEAFF. The DNA for the CDR3 is TGCGCCAGCAGCCAAGAGGTCGTAACAGGGGCCATGAACACTGAAGCTTTCTTT.

This CDR3 reads CASSLAGSFGYTF. The CDR3 nucleotides read TGTGCCAGCAGCTTAGCAGGCTCCTTTGGCTACACCTTC. The chain joins TRBV11-2 to TRBJ1-2; D unresolved. This CDR3 contains 13 residues. CDR1 is SGHAT, CDR2 FQNNGV, per germline. V gave up 1 base and J gave up 7 bases, with 10 bases separating them.

This clone was observed once. The chain links TRBV6-1 to TRBJ2-7; tentative D call: TRBD1 (6 bases). Per the germline V gene, CDR1 is MNHNS and CDR2 is SASEGT. Trimming removed 6 bases from V and 3 bases from J, with 15 bases in between. This CDR3 is built from 14 residues. In nucleotides, the CDR3 is TGTGCCAGCAGCCTAACAGGGTTCGACTACGAGCAGTACTTC. Translated: CASSLTGFDYEQYF.

The chain has TRBV27 and TRBJ1-3; D is perhaps TRBD1 (5 bases). The CDR3 totals 14 residues. V dropped 6 bases and J dropped 4 bases, with 13 bases sitting between them. Germline V gives CDR1 MNHEY, CDR2 SMNVEV (reference sequence). The CDR3 sequence is CASSRGGVGNTIYF. The CDR3 DNA sequence: TGTGCCAGCAGCCGGGGGGGGGTAGGAAACACCATATATTTT.

The chain carries TRBV5-1 and TRBJ1-6, with no clear D. The CDR3 length is 14 residues. V was pared by 4 bases and J by 5 bases, with 10 bases between. Germline lookup yields CDR1 SGHRS and CDR2 YFSETQ. CDR3: CASSHDINNSPLHF. CDR3 DNA sequence: TGCGCCAGCAGCCACGACATCAATAATTCACCCCTCCACTTT.

This clone was counted a few times. The chain has TRBV4-1 and TRBJ2-1; no definite D call. Trimming shortened V by 0 bases and J by 6 bases, and 12 bases separated the two germline ends. The CDR3 is made up of 15 amino acids. The germline V gene encodes CDR1 MGHRA and CDR2 YSYEKL. CDR3 amino acids: CASSQDAALSNEQFF. The CDR3 coding sequence is TGCGCCAGCAGCCAAGATGCCGCCCTCAGCAATGAGCAGTTCTTC.

The chain uses TRBV5-1 and TRBJ2-7; D is possibly TRBD2 (5 bases). This CDR3 is built from 18 residues. The germline CDR1 and CDR2 sequences are SGHRS and YFSETQ. Trimming shortened V by 0 bases and J by 2 bases, and 21 bases separated the two germline ends. The CDR3 region is CASSLDRHGRGKPYEQYF. For the CDR3, the DNA is TGCGCCAGCAGCTTGGACCGTCACGGACGGGGAAAGCCCTACGAGCAGTACTTC.

The chain is built from TRBV6-1 and TRBJ1-5; 7 bases match TRBD1. J lost 3 bases, V lost 0 bases, and 2 bases had no gene match. CDR1 and CDR2 (germline): MNHNS, SASEGT. CDR3 length: 15 residues. The CDR3 protein is CASSEAGQVNQPQHF. CDR3 nucleotide sequence: TGTGCCAGCAGTGAAGCTGGACAGGTCAATCAGCCCCAGCATTTT.

In this sample, this clone turned up once. The chain joins TRBV7-6 to TRBJ2-2; D is ambiguous. Germline assignment: CDR1 SGHVS and CDR2 FNYEAQ. Between the trimmed V and J ends, which lost 0 bases and 0 bases, there was a span of 11 bases. This CDR3 has 17 residues. CDR3 DNA: TGTGCCAGCAGCTTAGCTCTCAGGATGGCGAACACCGGGGAGCTGTTTTTT. This codes for CASSLALRMANTGELFF.

The chain uses TRBV5-1 and TRBJ2-6; 11 positions agree with TRBD1. The CDR3 runs to 17 residues. Germline-derived CDR1 and CDR2 are SGHRS and YFSETQ. The junction had 7 bases not matched to a gene; V was cut back by 4 bases and J by 4 bases. The CDR3 DNA reads as TGCGCCAGCAGCGGCGGACAGGGGGCAACGGGGGCCAACGTCCTGACTTTC. It codes for CASSGGQGATGANVLTF.

This clone has a single count. The gene calls are TRBV14 and TRBJ2-1; 8 bases are a match to TRBD1. CDR1 and CDR2 from the germline V gene are SGHDN and FVKESK. The CDR3 is made up of 16 amino acids. Trimming removed 4 bases from V and 0 bases from J; junction bases left unmatched: 5. The CDR3 coding sequence is TGTGCCAGCAGCCGGAGGACAGGGAGCTCCTACAATGAGCAGTTCTTC. Protein sequence: CASSRRTGSSYNEQFF.

The chain uses TRBV25-1 and TRBJ2-7; D possibly corresponds to TRBD1 (6 bases). This CDR3 has 16 residues. The germline V gene encodes CDR1 MGHDK and CDR2 SYGVNS. V gave up 3 bases and J gave up 7 bases, with 22 bases separating them. The CDR3 bases are TGTGCCAGCAGTGATTCCCCTAGGCAGGGGATTTTGGAGCAGTACTTC. Encoded protein: CASSDSPRQGILEQYF.

The chain joins TRBV28 to TRBJ2-7; D is possibly TRBD1 (5 bases). This CDR3 is built from 16 residues. Germline V gives CDR1 MDHEN, CDR2 SYDVKM. Trimming took 4 bases from V and 6 from J, leaving 22 bases between them. The CDR3 reads CASSWGRESRPSEQYF. In DNA, the CDR3 is TGTGCCAGCAGTTGGGGCAGGGAATCTCGGCCGAGCGAGCAGTACTTC.

The genes are TRBV5-1 and TRBJ2-7; D possibly corresponds to TRBD2 (6 bases). The CDR3 covers 16 residues. The germline gives CDR1 SGHRS, CDR2 YFSETQ. The germline V and J ends were trimmed by 1 base and 7 bases, with 21 bases remaining between them. The CDR3 DNA sequence: TGCGCCAGCAGCTTGCTAGGACGGGAGACAGCGGGTGAGCAGTACTTC. Its protein is CASSLLGRETAGEQYF.

The chain has TRBV10-3 and TRBJ2-7; 8 bases match TRBD2. The CDR3 covers 15 residues. After removal of 5 bases from V and 3 bases from J, the junction contained 9 bases not matched to a gene. Germline lookup yields CDR1 ENHRY and CDR2 SYGVKD. As DNA, the CDR3 is TGTGCCATCAGTTCGGGACTAGGGGAAAACTACGAGCAGTACTTC. Translating gives CAISSGLGENYEQYF.

V gene TRBV19 combines with J gene TRBJ2-3; tentative D call: TRBD2 (6 bases). The germline V gene has CDR1 LNHDA and CDR2 SQIVND (reference sequence). V shed 8 bases and J shed 1 base, with 10 bases lying between them. The CDR3 runs 13 residues. CDR3 residues: CASSSGGTDTQYF. In DNA form, the CDR3 reads TGTGCCAGTTCCTCGGGGGGCACAGATACGCAGTATTTT. The variable domain in full, completed from reference TRBV19 and TRBJ2-3, reads DGGITQSPKYLFRKEGQNVTLSCEQNLNHDAMYWYRQDPGQGLRLIYYSQIVNDFQKGDIAEGYSVSREKKESFPLTVTSAQKNPTAFYLCASSSGGTDTQYFGPGTRLTVL.

The V call is TRBV11-2, the J call TRBJ2-7; D remains ambiguous. The CDR3 length is 11 residues. V was shortened by 0 bases and J by 6 bases, with 3 bases between the two germline ends. Per the germline V gene, CDR1 is SGHAT and CDR2 is FQNNGV. CDR3 loop: CASSLDREQYF. In DNA, the CDR3 is TGTGCCAGCAGCTTAGATCGCGAGCAGTACTTC.

The chain is built from TRBV6-6 and TRBJ1-1; possible D gene TRBD1, 5 bases. Germline V gene data show CDR1 as MNHNY and CDR2 as SVGAGI (reference sequence). The CDR3 length is 16 residues. Trimming cost V 8 bases and J 1 base, with 20 bases left between them. This CDR3 is CASGAGISTSNTEAFF. The CDR3 region has the DNA TGTGCCAGCGGGGCTGGGATAAGTACCTCGAACACTGAAGCTTTCTTT.